The clone carrying this T cell receptor beta chain was seen only a few times. The antigen is undetermined. Trimming removed 1 base at V and 6 bases at J, with 13 bases between. This CDR3 has 14 residues. The data were taken from a study of T-cell memory formation after mild COVID-19. Study results and limitations: A second wave of clones peaked on day 37, and their SARS-CoV-2 specificity went unconfirmed. The pre-infection memory compartment contained some responding clones, suggesting cross-reactive memory joined. CD4+ contracting clones lay mainly in CM and EM, CD8+ ones in EMRA.

5'RACE primed at constant segments yielded TCR alpha and TCR beta cDNA libraries bearing sample barcodes and UMIs. Each CDR3 protein is one row after TCRdb ran MiXCR on the 5' RACE reads. The data show around 370,000 distinct CDR3 sequences, about 21% seen once. The receptor was isolated from an adult woman who had mild COVID-19 (a few samples of this study predate the infection). Cell type and time point are not known. The chain links TRBV12-3 or TRBV12-4 to TRBJ2-7; TRBD1 is a possible D gene (6 bases). Sequencing was performed on PBMCs or a T cell subset sorted from them (not recorded which). The CDR3 sequence: CASSLGTVHGEQYF. CDR3 DNA: TGTGCCAGCAGTTTAGGGACAGTGCACGGCGAGCAGTACTTC.